This T cell receptor (beta chain) was observed in a study of vaccination and CD4 T cells after COVID-19. Specified treatment: roughly ten-day PBMC culture with coronavirus spike peptide pools or control peptides (ViraFEST assay). Worth noting for this clonotype: Its antigen is unidentified.

Once obtained from cultured CD4+ T cells, the DNA was sequenced using the Oncomine TCR Beta short-read assay. Genomic DNA was drawn out of CD4+ T cells grown in culture. TCRdb reprocessed the PCR reads with MiXCR, giving one entry per CDR3 protein. Seen here are just under 20,000 distinct CDR3 sequences, roughly half observed once, and the top ten hold under 4.5%. The material was CD4+ T cells from blood, cultured in vitro, obtained before SARS-CoV-2 vaccination. This TCR derives from a human donor who had recovered from COVID-19.

The CDR3 DNA is TGTGCCAGCAGCTTAATGGCTAGCGGGGATCAAGAGACCCAGTACTTC. It encodes CASSLMASGDQETQYF. The chain recombines TRBV7-6 with TRBJ2-5; 9 bases are shared with TRBD2. This CDR3 is 16 amino acids long. CDR1 is SGHVS and CDR2 is FNYEAQ in the germline V gene. Trimming took 2 bases from V and 2 from J; bases not matched to a gene: 6. Variable domain in full (rest from reference TRBV7-6 and TRBJ2-5): GAGVSQSPRYKVTKRGQDVALRCDPISGHVSLYWYRQALGQGPEFLTYFNYEAQQDKSGLPNDRFSAERPEGSISTLTIQRTEQRDSAMYRCASSLMASGDQETQYFGPGTRLLVL.